Described below is a single T cell receptor beta chain sequence and its context. This entry comes from a study of OX40 agonist ivuxolimab in advanced cancers. Study at large: Subjects had a mean age of around 60 years, with a range of roughly 23 to 80; approximately 83% were male.

Produced via immunoSEQ multiplex PCR; TCRdb's table is partial and in-frame only. This sample has tens of thousands of clones, with 85% to 90% found just once. V was clipped by 7 bases and J by 2 bases; unmatched bases: 14. Germline assignment: CDR1 MDHEN and CDR2 SYDVKM. This CDR3 is built from 17 residues. The chain carries TRBV28 and TRBJ1-5, with 7 bases identical to TRBD1. The sequence was obtained from an adult with an advanced solid tumor such as melanoma, head and neck, liver or kidney cancer. The specimen comprised CD4+ or CD8+ T cells sorted from blood, sampled in a trial of the OX40 agonist ivuxolimab. CDR3 coding DNA: TGTGCCAGCAACGATAAGGGGGACAGATTCCGCAATCAGCCCCAGCATTTT. It specifies CASNDKGDRFRNQPQHF.